This T cell receptor (beta chain) came from a study of shared clonotypes between healthy human individuals. Study-level background: Three CD4 naive, three CD4 memory, two CD8 naive and one CD8 memory plate were used per donor. Study conclusions and caveats: With few donors, the genetic and exposure-history diversity represented was limited. Approximately 5% was the fraction of naive CD4 clonotypes found shared across a few donors.

Germline CDR1 reads SQVTM; CDR2 reads ANQGSEA. V lost 6 bases and J 5 bases, leaving 16 bases between the germline ends. CDR3 length: 14 residues. The authors distributed each subset's genomic DNA evenly over several immunoSEQ plates. TCRdb keeps only in-frame clones here, not all; method: immunoSEQ multiplex PCR. Altogether hundreds of thousands of clones are present, about 74% being singletons, with the ten largest covering roughly 1.7%. On this clone: Its target is unknown.

The genes are TRBV29-1 and TRBJ2-2; D call uncertain. The source of this sequence is a woman in her 30s in good health. The sample comprised memory CD4+ T cells sorted from blood. The subset is: CD45RA-negative fraction. The CDR3, as DNA: TGCAGCGTCACCACCCGGGTGGGTACCGGGGAGCTGTTTTTT. This translates into CSVTTRVGTGELFF.